This entry lists 3 T cell receptor beta chains sequenced from one sample in a study of blood T cell repertoires in COVID-19 (dated by TCRdb to the early 2020s). The library was built by means of the immunoSEQ multiplex PCR assay. TCRdb stores this immuneACCESS table with in-frame sequences only. Part of the clones is absent; in the studies checked, under half of the shortfall reflects unresolved V genes, and no reason is known for the rest. Recorded for this sample are 50,000 to 75,000 clones; about 88% of them occurred a single time. The top ten constitute about a fifth of the sample. Sequencing was carried out using peripheral blood. The receptors stem from a woman between 50 and 59 years old with active or convalescent COVID-19.

The chain couples TRBV6-5 to TRBJ1-2; no clear D gene. The ends were cut back, 8 bases at V and 1 base at J, with 14 bases in the middle. Germline V CDR1 and CDR2: MNHEY, SVGAGI. The CDR3 spans 14 residues. The CDR3 sequence: CASGRLGSNYGYTF. DNA for the CDR3: TGTGCCAGCGGACGCTTGGGGAGTAACTATGGCTACACCTTC.

V usage is TRBV7-9 and J usage is TRBJ2-5; a possible D gene is TRBD2 (6 bases). The V gene lost 5 bases and the J gene lost 5 bases, with 18 bases spanning the gap. The CDR3 totals 15 residues. In germline, CDR1 is SEHNR, CDR2 FQNEAQ (reference sequence). The CDR3 loop is CASSTPSGRLETQYF. The CDR3 bases are TGTGCCAGCAGCACACCATCGGGGAGGCTTGAGACCCAGTACTTC. Complete variable domain (other parts from reference TRBV7-9 and TRBJ2-5): DTGVSQNPRHKITKRGQNVTFRCDPISEHNRLYWYRQTLGQGPEFLTYFQNEAQLEKSRLLSDRFSAERPKGSFSTLEIQRTEQGDSAMYLCASSTPSGRLETQYFGPGTRLLVL.

The chain joins TRBV7-9 to TRBJ2-3; 10 bases line up with TRBD2. This CDR3 comprises 15 residues. Germline V gene lookup returns CDR1 SEHNR and CDR2 FQNEAQ (reference sequence). Trimming at V came to 5 bases and at J to 0 bases, leaving 2 bases not matched to a gene. The CDR3 bases are TGTGCCAGCAGCCCACTAGCGGGGAGCACAGATACGCAGTATTTT. It is translated as CASSPLAGSTDTQYF.